The entry below describes one TCR beta chain. This sample is drawn from a study of T cell responses to AZD1222 COVID-19 vaccine. The table came from immunoSEQ multiplex PCR; TCRdb's copy has only in-frame clones and leaves some out. The sample contains some 96,000 clones, 80% to 90% of which appear only once. Germline V gives CDR1 MNHEY, CDR2 SVGEGT. The CDR3 is 15 residues long. The ends were cut back, 5 bases at V and 15 bases at J, with 26 bases in the middle. The receptor was derived from an adult in good health. The source was peripheral blood, collected on day 0 of AZD1222 vaccination. V is TRBV6-2 or TRBV6-3 and J is TRBJ2-1, with no clear D. The CDR3 nucleotides read TGTGCCAGCAGTCCCATTTTTGATGGTATAGGAGTAGGGTTCTTC. It translates to CASSPIFDGIGVGFF.